The source of this T cell receptor beta chain is a study of naive and memory T cell subsets. Study results and limitations: In CD4 and CD8 cells, diversity dropped from naive through EMRA.

Per germline, CDR1 SEHNR and CDR2 FQNEAQ (reference sequence). The CDR3 sequence is 19 residues long. Trimming left V 6 bases short and J 10 bases short, with 35 bases between. Two oligonucleotides, mixed equimolar, formed the beta constant-region primer covering TRBC1 and TRBC2. The ligated cDNA underwent four PCR rounds using SP2 and nested alpha and beta constant-region primers. TCRdb ran MiXCR on the UMI-ligation and nested PCR reads and lists one entry per CDR3 protein. Of just over 80,000 distinct CDR3 sequences listed, about 8.2% are singletons. Four subsets defined by CD45RA and CD27 were sorted after CD3, CD4, CD8 and live/dead staining. Turning to this clonotype: What it binds is unknown.

This chain links TRBV7-9 with TRBJ2-3, with a possible D match to TRBD1 (6 bases). This TCR was sampled from a human donor in good health. Sequenced: naive CD8+ T cells from blood. The DNA for the CDR3 is TGTGCCAGCAGACCTCGGACAGCCTCTACAGGAGGCCCCCCTAAGGCGCAGTATTTT. This encodes CASRPRTASTGGPPKAQYF.